The clone carrying this T cell receptor (beta chain) was observed many times. Antigen: not known. This entry belongs to a study of T cell repertoires in cytomegalovirus infection. Study at large: Epitope selection comprised recently identified HLA-C-restricted CMV epitopes and well-studied HLA-B-restricted CMV epitopes. It can be stated that public TCR beta signatures indicated CMV infection as well as a matching HLA type. General study results and limits: Summed frequency of public TCR beta families distinguished CMV carriers with the relevant HLA. It was HLA-C-restricted CMV-specific TCR beta clonotypes that dominated the response ex vivo.

TCRdb re-analysed the reads in MiXCR, keeping a single row per CDR3 protein. Counted here are about 100,000 distinct CDR3 sequences, about 40% occurring once; the ten biggest clones make up 65% to 75%. This CDR3 is 16 amino acids long. Germline CDR1 reads MDHEN; CDR2 reads SYDVKM. V shed 3 bases and J shed 0 bases, with 11 bases lying between them. The material was CD8+ T cells from cultured PBMCs, obtained from culture after CMV antigen stimulation. The chain joins TRBV28 to TRBJ2-2; D is uncertain. The clonotype originates from a human donor in good health (CMV status not recorded). Some clones in this sample may be carry-over from other donors' samples. CDR3 sequence (DNA): TGTGCCAGCAGTTTTTGGGCCAGACCGAACACCGGGGAGCTGTTTTTT. It encodes CASSFWARPNTGELFF.